Below are 31 T cell receptor beta chains sequenced from a single sample in a study of cytomegalovirus exposure and HLA in healthy donors. PCR was performed using 60 Vbeta and 13 Jbeta primers. TCRdb keeps only in-frame clones here, not all; method: immunoSEQ multiplex PCR. The sample lists approximately 100,000 clones, roughly 80% occurring once. The sequencing sample was made of PBMCs. These TCRs come from a man aged 35 to 55 in good health and CMV-seronegative.

The gene calls are TRBV5-1 and TRBJ1-1; tentatively, D is TRBD1 (6 bases). Germline lookup yields CDR1 SGHRS and CDR2 YFSETQ. Trimming left V 0 bases short and J 5 bases short, with 11 bases between. The length of the CDR3 is 14 residues. In DNA, the CDR3 is TGCGCCAGCAGCTTGGGGGCCCAGGGGACTGAAGCTTTCTTT. Amino acids: CASSLGAQGTEAFF.

V usage is TRBV29-1 and J usage is TRBJ2-7; 8 bases agree with TRBD1. In germline, CDR1 is SQVTM, CDR2 ANQGSEA. The CDR3 extends over 14 amino acids. V dropped 4 bases and J dropped 4; count of bases not matched to a gene: 9. CDR3 amino acids: CSVVTTGDPYEQYF. The DNA of the CDR3 is TGCAGCGTTGTGACGACAGGGGATCCTTACGAGCAGTACTTC.

The chain uses TRBV11-3 and TRBJ2-3, with D perhaps TRBD2 (5 bases). Germline values: CDR1 SGHNT, CDR2 YENEEA. V lost 3 bases to trimming and J lost 4 bases, with 8 bases between them. This CDR3 has 13 residues. CDR3 coding DNA: TGTGCCAGCAGCTTTACTAGGGCAGATACGCAGTATTTT. Its translation is CASSFTRADTQYF. Variable domain in full (rest from reference TRBV11-3 and TRBJ2-3): EAGVVQSPRYKIIEKKQPVAFWCNPISGHNTLYWYLQNLGQGPELLIRYENEEAVDDSQLPKDRFSAERLKGVDSTLKIQPAELGDSAVYLCASSFTRADTQYFGPGTRLTVL.

The chain is built from TRBV27 and TRBJ2-3; D may be TRBD2 (6 bases). CDR1 and CDR2 (germline): MNHEY, SMNVEV (reference sequence). V was pared by 7 bases and J by 4 bases, with 15 bases between. CDR3 size: 14 residues. CDR3 sequence: CASTRTTPADTQYF. CDR3 nucleotide sequence: TGTGCCAGCACCCGGACTACACCGGCAGATACGCAGTATTTT.

The chain has TRBV5-4 and TRBJ2-5, with D hard to call. This CDR3 comprises 13 residues. Per germline, CDR1 SGHNT and CDR2 YYREEE (reference sequence). V shed 2 bases and J shed 2 bases, with 7 bases lying between them. CDR3 sequence: CASSLQMQETQYF. The CDR3 DNA follows: TGTGCCAGCAGCTTACAGATGCAAGAGACCCAGTACTTC. The variable domain in full, with the rest retrieved from reference TRBV5-4 and TRBJ2-5, is ETGVTQSPTHLIKTRGQQVTLRCSSQSGHNTVSWYQQALGQGPQFIFQYYREEENGRGNFPPRFSGLQFPNYSSELNVNALELDDSALYLCASSLQMQETQYFGPGTRLLVL.

CDR3 nucleotides: TGTGCCAGCTCATCCCGGACAGGAAACACCGGGGAGCTGTTTTTT. Its translation: CASSSRTGNTGELFF. The chain joins TRBV18 to TRBJ2-2, with 7 bases lining up with TRBD1. Germline assignment: CDR1 KGHSH and CDR2 LQKENI. This CDR3 comprises 15 residues. The junction had 5 bases not matched to a gene; V was cut back by 5 bases and J by 2 bases.

This chain's CDR3 is CASSLRQGGDYGYTF. The CDR3 DNA sequence: TGTGCCAGCAGTTTACGACAGGGTGGGGACTATGGCTACACCTTC. The V gene is TRBV27, the J gene TRBJ1-2, with 7 bases that match TRBD1. CDR3 length: 15 amino acids. Germline CDR1 MNHEY, CDR2 SMNVEV (reference sequence). V trimming: 2 bases; J trimming: 3 bases; junction bases outside the gene matches: 6.

The chain links TRBV11-2 to TRBJ2-3; TRBD2 agrees at 9 bases. Trimming removed 8 bases from V and 2 bases from J; junction bases left unmatched: 11. Germline loops: CDR1 SGHAT, CDR2 FQNNGV. This CDR3 is 16 amino acids long. This chain's CDR3 is CASRGVAGAATDTQYF. The DNA for the CDR3 is TGTGCCAGCCGGGGGGTAGCGGGGGCAGCCACAGATACGCAGTATTTT.

J is TRBJ2-5 and V is TRBV14; TRBD1 is a possible D gene (5 bases). Germline loops: CDR1 SGHDN, CDR2 FVKESK. The ends were cut back, 0 bases at V and 5 bases at J, with 13 bases in the middle. This CDR3 region has 15 residues. CDR3 region: CASSQDLTRVETQYF. CDR3 nucleotides: TGTGCCAGCAGCCAAGATTTAACCAGGGTTGAGACCCAGTACTTC.

The chain couples TRBV27 to TRBJ1-2; 8 positions agree with TRBD1. The germline V gene encodes CDR1 MNHEY and CDR2 SMNVEV (reference sequence). This CDR3 spans 15 amino acids. J gave up 3 bases and V 2 bases, and 5 bases lay outside the gene matches. CDR3 nucleotides: TGTGCCAGCAGTTTAATCTCAGGGGGCCACTATGGCTACACCTTC. This encodes CASSLISGGHYGYTF.

The rearrangement uses TRBV7-9 and TRBJ1-6, with TRBD1 matching 8 bases. The CDR3 has 14 amino acids. Germline CDR1 and CDR2: SEHNR and FQNEAQ (reference sequence). The junction had 2 bases not matched to a gene; V was cut back by 3 bases and J by 7 bases. In DNA, the CDR3 is TGTGCCAGCAGCTTGGGACAGGAGAATTCACCCCTCCACTTT. This codes for CASSLGQENSPLHF.

This chain uses TRBV11-2 with TRBJ1-5; tentative D call: TRBD1 (5 bases). With 5 bases removed from V and 6 bases from J, the gap between germline ends came to 8 bases. This CDR3 contains 12 residues. The V gene's germline CDR1 is SGHAT and CDR2 FQNNGV. The CDR3 sequence: CASSPGGQPQHF. The CDR3 DNA follows: TGTGCCAGCAGCCCGGGGGGTCAGCCCCAGCATTTT.

By sample fraction, this clone is medium-sized. The chain links TRBV6-1 to TRBJ2-7; perhaps TRBD2 as D (6 bases). CDR1 is MNHNS and CDR2 is SASEGT in the germline V gene. Deletions cut 3 bases from V and 0 bases from J, with 12 bases between. The CDR3 is 15 residues long. The CDR3, as DNA: TGTGCCAGCAGTGAGTCCGCGGGGTCCTCCTACGAGCAGTACTTC. It translates to CASSESAGSSYEQYF.

The V call is TRBV7-9, the J call TRBJ2-3, with unresolved D. Trimming cost V 5 bases and J 5 bases, with 5 bases left between them. This CDR3 is 11 amino acids long. CDR1 is SEHNR, CDR2 FQNEAQ, per germline (reference sequence). This CDR3 reads CASSVVDTQYF. CDR3 bases: TGTGCCAGCAGCGTCGTAGATACGCAGTATTTT.

This chain connects TRBV15 to TRBJ2-2; 10 positions agree with TRBD2. The CDR3 is 17 residues long. The trim removed 1 base at V and 4 bases at J, leaving 6 bases unmatched. Per germline, CDR1 LNHNV and CDR2 YYDKDF (reference sequence). CDR3 region: CATSRGLPSGGTGELFF. The CDR3, as DNA: TGTGCCACCAGCAGAGGGCTCCCTAGCGGGGGCACCGGGGAGCTGTTTTTT.

As DNA, the CDR3 is TGTGCCAGCAGCTTCTTACAGGGACCCTATGGCTACACCTTC. Residues: CASSFLQGPYGYTF. The V and J genes are TRBV7-2 and TRBJ1-2, with D possibly matching TRBD1 (6 bases). The germline V gene encodes CDR1 SGHTA and CDR2 FQGNSA. V lost 3 bases and J 4 bases, leaving 12 bases between the germline ends. The CDR3 has 14 amino acids.

The chain uses TRBV6-5 and TRBJ2-7; D may be TRBD1 (5 bases). The germline V gene has CDR1 MNHEY and CDR2 SVGAGI. This CDR3 comprises 14 residues. Trimming pared 4 bases from V and 5 bases from J, leaving 15 bases between. The CDR3 reads CASSFDRIGDEQYF. Here the CDR3 DNA reads TGTGCCAGCAGTTTCGACAGAATAGGAGACGAGCAGTACTTC.

V gene TRBV27 combines with J gene TRBJ2-1, with 11 bases that match TRBD2. Germline V gene lookup returns CDR1 MNHEY and CDR2 SMNVEV (reference sequence). The CDR3 consists of 15 residues. V lost 6 bases to trimming and J lost 9 bases; unmatched junction nucleotides: 10. CDR3 loop: CASRLLTSGVVEQFF. Here the CDR3 DNA reads TGTGCCAGCAGGCTCCTGACTAGCGGGGTTGTTGAGCAGTTCTTC.

The chain recombines TRBV6-1 with TRBJ1-5; D remains ambiguous. The V gene lost 6 bases and the J gene lost 9 bases, with 15 bases spanning the gap. Germline loops: CDR1 MNHNS, CDR2 SASEGT. This CDR3 is built from 13 residues. CDR3 residues: CASRADMVTPQHF. The CDR3 nucleotides are TGTGCCAGCAGGGCCGACATGGTTACGCCCCAGCATTTT.

The chain links TRBV7-6 to TRBJ1-2, with D maybe TRBD1 (6 bases). Germline CDR1 reads SGHVS; CDR2 reads FNYEAQ. Trimming pared 4 bases from V and 2 bases from J, leaving 14 bases between. CDR3 length: 15 amino acids. Here the CDR3 DNA reads TGTGCCAGCAGCTCCGTGGCAGGGGCAAACTATGGCTACACCTTC. Translation gives CASSSVAGANYGYTF.

The chain links TRBV12-5 to TRBJ1-2; the D gene is possibly TRBD1 (5 bases). The CDR3 loop spans 13 amino acids. Deletions cut 5 bases from V and 5 bases from J, with 12 bases between. CDR1 is LGHNT and CDR2 is FRNRAP in the germline V gene. CDR3 in DNA: TGTGCTAGTGGTGCGACAGTTTCATATGGCTACACCTTC. Its translation: CASGATVSYGYTF.

This sequence joins TRBV5-1 and TRBJ1-1; maybe TRBD1 (6 bases). This CDR3 contains 20 residues. Germline loops: CDR1 SGHRS, CDR2 YFSETQ. Between the trimmed V and J ends, which lost 2 bases and 0 bases, there was a span of 26 bases. DNA of the CDR3: TGCGCCAGCAGCTTCATCGGCGCAATGGTACAGGGTCCCCTGAACACTGAAGCTTTCTTT. Its translation: CASSFIGAMVQGPLNTEAFF.

In its sample, this clone was seen once. This chain uses TRBV5-4 with TRBJ1-1; D remains unclear. There are 14 residues in the CDR3. Germline loops: CDR1 SGHNT, CDR2 YYREEE (reference sequence). The V gene lost 1 base and the J gene lost 4 bases, with 11 bases spanning the gap. The CDR3 here is CASSLMGSPTEAFF. The CDR3 nucleotides read TGTGCCAGCAGCTTGATGGGTAGCCCCACTGAAGCTTTCTTT.

This chain uses TRBV9 with TRBJ2-3, with 13 bases identical to TRBD2. Unmatched junction bases numbered 7, after V lost 4 bases and J lost 5 bases. The CDR3 has 16 amino acids. The germline V gene has CDR1 SGDLS and CDR2 YYNGEE. The CDR3 region is CASSKRLAGGLDTQYF. CDR3 DNA sequence: TGTGCCAGCAGCAAGAGACTAGCGGGGGGCCTAGATACGCAGTATTTT.

The table lists this clone with a few counts. The chain links TRBV7-6 to TRBJ2-2; TRBD1 is a possible D gene (5 bases). V lost 4 bases and J lost 8, with 8 bases in between. This CDR3 spans 12 amino acids. The germline CDR1 and CDR2 sequences are SGHVS and FNYEAQ. CDR3 sequence (DNA): TGTGCCAGCAGCTCAAAGGGGGGGGAGCTGTTTTTT. This codes for CASSSKGGELFF.

J is TRBJ2-5 and V is TRBV29-1; unclear D gene. The CDR3 is 13 amino acids. Germline values: CDR1 SQVTM, CDR2 ANQGSEA. V was clipped by 7 bases and J by 2 bases, with 14 bases between them. The CDR3 loop reads CSAPRSGQETQYF. The DNA of the CDR3 is TGCAGCGCCCCCCGGTCGGGTCAAGAGACCCAGTACTTC.

The CDR3 DNA sequence: TGTGCCAGCAGTTACGACCCCGGGACAGTCTATGGCTACACCTTC. Translated: CASSYDPGTVYGYTF. The chain has TRBV6-5 and TRBJ1-2, with 7 bases matching TRBD1. J was trimmed by 4 bases and V by 2 bases; bases with no gene match: 7. This CDR3 has 15 amino acids. Germline-derived CDR1 and CDR2 are MNHEY and SVGAGI.

This sequence joins TRBV5-8 and TRBJ2-7, with 8 bases lining up with TRBD2. The CDR3 extends over 18 amino acids. Germline V lookup: CDR1 SGHTS, CDR2 YDEGEE. V lost 0 bases, J lost 0 bases, and 11 bases stayed unmatched. The CDR3 DNA reads TGTGCCAGCAGCTTGGTAGCGGGGCTACGAAATTACTCCTACGAGCAGTACTTC. Translation gives CASSLVAGLRNYSYEQYF.

The J gene is TRBJ2-1, the V gene TRBV9; TRBD2 matches at 10 bases. V lost 0 bases and J lost 7; bases outside the gene matches: 4. This CDR3 region has 15 residues. Germline V gene sequence: CDR1 SGDLS, CDR2 YYNGEE. CDR3 nucleotide sequence: TGTGCCAGCAGCGTAGAGGGACTAGCGCTTAATGAGCAGTTCTTC. Its protein is CASSVEGLALNEQFF.

This chain connects TRBV7-9 to TRBJ2-7, with 9 positions matching TRBD1. The CDR3 consists of 15 residues. CDR1 and CDR2 from the germline V gene are SEHNR and FQNEAQ (reference sequence). Germline trimming cut 6 bases from V and 9 bases from J; bases unmatched to any gene: 15. The CDR3 DNA sequence: TGTGCCAGCAGACACTCCGGGACAGGGATGGACGGGCAGTACTTC. Protein sequence: CASRHSGTGMDGQYF.

The CDR3 DNA sequence: TGTGCCAGCAGAGGCGGTAACAGGGCGGAGACCCAGTACTTC. Translated: CASRGGNRAETQYF. The J gene is TRBJ2-5, the V gene TRBV2; perhaps TRBD1 as D (6 bases). The CDR3 has 14 amino acids. V lost 6 bases and J 5 bases, leaving 16 bases between the germline ends. Germline lookup yields CDR1 SNHLY and CDR2 FYNNEI.